This T cell receptor (beta chain) was identified during a study of monozygotic twins with cystic fibrosis. In the study overall: Around 3 micrograms of fragmented DNA underwent around 16 PCR cycles for library preparation.

Germline loops: CDR1 SGDLS, CDR2 YYNGEE. The CDR3 totals 14 residues. V lost 0 bases, J lost 3 bases, and 9 bases lay in between. Assay: immunoSEQ multiplex PCR; the TCRdb copy retains only in-frame clones and omits some. The table has tens of thousands of clones, 75% to 90% seen once; the top ten hold approximately 1.8%. V gene TRBV9 combines with J gene TRBJ2-5, with a possible D match to TRBD2 (5 bases). The TCR was taken from a girl aged 2 to 9 with cystic fibrosis. The sequenced sample consisted of blood. For the CDR3, the DNA is TGTGCCAGCAGCGTAGGAGGGCCAGAAGAGACCCAGTACTTC. Its protein is CASSVGGPEETQYF.